The rows below give T cell receptor beta chains drawn from one sample of a study of molecular identifiers for immune sequencing clone quantification. TCRdb itself ran the PCR reads through MiXCR, one entry per CDR3 protein. The table has some 590,000 distinct CDR3 sequences, about 25% seen once; the top ten hold about 0.84%. The material sequenced was naive CD8+ T cells from blood, with Jurkat cell RNA spiked in. These receptors originate from a human donor in good health. Some libraries in this study had Jurkat cell RNA spiked in. Both conserved end residues are part of each CDR3. The order of the fields is D gene, V gene, clone size, J gene, CDR3 DNA, CDR3 protein. A D gene is named only where the DNA matches it firmly. Clone size is given for some rows only: seen once, a few or many times, or a class if the clone is expanded.

-	TRBV9	many	TRBJ2-3	TGTGCCAGCAGCGGGTTAACAGATACGCAGTATTTT	CASSGLTDTQYF
-	TRBV4-1	few	TRBJ2-7	TGCGCCAGCAGCCAAAACATAGACTACGAGCAGTACTTC	CASSQNIDYEQYF
TRBD2	TRBV4-3	many	TRBJ2-7	TGCGCCAGCAGCCAAGGTTGGGGGGGCTCCTACGAGCAGTACTTC	CASSQGWGGSYEQYF
-	TRBV19	many	TRBJ1-5	TGTGCCAGTAGTATCGGTTCGGTTAGCAATCAGCCCCAGCATTTT	CASSIGSVSNQPQHF
TRBD1	TRBV7-3	-	TRBJ1-1	TGTGCCAGCAGCCTACAGGGGGCATATGAAGCTTTCTTT	CASSLQGAYEAFF
TRBD2	TRBV5-5	few	TRBJ2-7	TGTGCCAGCAGCTTCACTAGCGGCTTCTACGAGCAGTACTTC	CASSFTSGFYEQYF
-	TRBV20-1	few	TRBJ2-1	TGCAGTGCTAGAGATTCGAATGAGCAGTTCTTC	CSARDSNEQFF
TRBD2	TRBV24-1	-	TRBJ2-7	TGTGCCACCAGTGATCCACGTCCCAGTACTAGCGGGAGGGCCATTGTGTCCTACGAGCAGTACTTC	CATSDPRPSTSGRAIVSYEQYF
-	TRBV4-3	-	TRBJ1-3	TGCGCCAGCAGCCAAGACTGGGCCAGCTCTGGAAACGCCATATATTTT	CASSQDWASSGNAIYF
-	TRBV6-1	many	TRBJ2-3	TGTGCCAGCAGTGAATATGAGGGGGGATCAGATACGCAGTATTTT	CASSEYEGGSDTQYF
-	TRBV28	many	TRBJ2-7	TGTGCCAGCAGTTCCCCCCTTAGTACTGGCGAGCAGTACTTC	CASSSPLSTGEQYF
TRBD1	TRBV3-1	-	TRBJ2-7	TGTGCCAGCAGCCAAGTTCCGGGACAGGGACCCTACGAGCAGTACTTC	CASSQVPGQGPYEQYF
-	TRBV5-8	many	TRBJ2-1	TGTGCCAGCAGCCTGGGGGACTACAATGAGCAGTTCTTC	CASSLGDYNEQFF
TRBD1	TRBV27	-	TRBJ1-5	TGTGCCAGCAGTTTATCCGGACAGGGGCAGAGGCAGCCCCAGCATTTT	CASSLSGQGQRQPQHF
-	TRBV29-1	many	TRBJ2-5	TGCAGCGTTGATCGGGGGTTTAAACAAGAGACCCAGTACTTC	CSVDRGFKQETQYF
-	TRBV30	-	TRBJ2-7	TGTGCCTGGAGTGCAGGGGTTGAGCAGTACTTC	CAWSAGVEQYF
-	TRBV4-3	many	TRBJ1-2	TGCGCCAGCAGCCAAGATACTCAGGGGACCCAAGGCTACACCTTC	CASSQDTQGTQGYTF
-	TRBV2	-	TRBJ1-2	TGTGCCAGCACCTTGACAGGACCAGCTAACTATGGCTACACCTTC	CASTLTGPANYGYTF
TRBD1	TRBV4-3	many	TRBJ2-3	TGCGCCAGCAGCCAAGATCGTCCGGACAGGGGCACAGATACGCAGTATTTT	CASSQDRPDRGTDTQYF
-	TRBV5-6	many	TRBJ1-1	TGTGCCACATGCCACAGGGTTTTGTGCACTGAAGCTTTCTTT	CATCHRVLCTEAFF
-	TRBV7-6	-	TRBJ2-3	TGTGCCAGCAGCTTAGGCGGGGGCCTGGCCGCTCCGCAGTATTTT	CASSLGGGLAAPQYF
-	TRBV2	-	TRBJ2-1	TGTGCCAGCAGTGGGGCGGAGCAGTTCTTC	CASSGAEQFF
TRBD2	TRBV15	-	TRBJ2-3	TGTGCCACCAGCATAAAGCGGGAGGCAACAGATACGCAGTATTTT	CATSIKREATDTQYF
TRBD2	TRBV6-2/TRBV6-3	-	TRBJ2-2	TGTGCCAGCAGTACGGGACTAGCAGGACCGGGAAGCACCGGGGAGCTGTTTTTT	CASSTGLAGPGSTGELFF
TRBD1	TRBV13	few	TRBJ2-7	TGTGCCAGCAGCCCTGGACAGGGGGGTCGCCGCGTCGAGCAGTACTTC	CASSPGQGGRRVEQYF
TRBD1	TRBV19	-	TRBJ2-7	TGTGCCAGTAGGTACCGGCACAGGGGAAACTACGAGCAGTACTTC	CASRYRHRGNYEQYF
-	TRBV7-9	few	TRBJ2-7	TGTGCCGGGGGTACGGGGATTAGAGACGAGCAGTACTTC	CAGGTGIRDEQYF
TRBD2	TRBV3-1	once	TRBJ2-5	TGTGCCAGCAGCCCCCAGACTAGCGGGGCGAAAGAGACCCAGTACTTC	CASSPQTSGAKETQYF
-	TRBV5-4	many	TRBJ2-7	TGTGCCAGCAGCTCCTCGGGGGCGGGAGACTACGAGCAGTACTTC	CASSSSGAGDYEQYF
TRBD2	TRBV27	-	TRBJ2-5	TGTGCCAGCAGTTTAAGGCAACTAGCGGGGCCCGGTTCGGCCCAGTACTTC	CASSLRQLAGPGSAQYF
TRBD1	TRBV28	few	TRBJ2-7	TGTTATACCACCGGGACAGCTTCCTACGAGCAGTACTTC	CYTTGTASYEQYF
-	TRBV30	many	TRBJ2-3	TGTGCCTGGAGTGGAAAGACGCAGTATTTT	CAWSGKTQYF
-	TRBV6-5	few	TRBJ1-1	TGTGCCAGCAGTTACGCAATAGGGGGAGTCACTGAAGCTTTCTTT	CASSYAIGGVTEAFF
-	TRBV11-2	few	TRBJ2-2	TGTGCCAGCATTTCCGGGAGCAGGGGGGAGCTGTTTTTT	CASISGSRGELFF
-	TRBV18	many	TRBJ2-7	TGTGCCAGCTCGTATAACGTAAACGAGCAGTACTTC	CASSYNVNEQYF